This T cell receptor (beta chain) emerged from a study of T cell repertoires in cytomegalovirus infection. In this sample, this clonotype turned up many times. TCRdb independently ran MiXCR on the reads; one entry per CDR3 protein. This table has about 140,000 distinct CDR3 sequences, under 8.5% appearing once. CDR1 LNHDA and CDR2 SQIVND come from the germline V gene (reference sequence). This CDR3 comprises 14 residues. Trimming stripped 2 bases from V and 4 bases from J, with 8 bases between. The sequence came from a human donor in good health (CMV status not recorded). Some clones in this sample may be carry-over from other donors' samples. The rearrangement links TRBV19 to TRBJ2-2, with D hard to call. Sequenced material: PBMCs. Written as DNA, the CDR3 is TGTGCCAGTAGTATAATGGGCGGCACCGGGGAGCTGTTTTTT. It is translated as CASSIMGGTGELFF.